This TCR beta chain came from a study of CD8 T cells in ankylosing spondylitis. General study points: Disease-linked clones were CD8+ and relatively rare in peripheral blood. Blood from ankylosing spondylitis patients appeared to carry a characteristic roughly 8-variant TCR beta motif. Past research had described some motif variants in reactive arthritis synovial fluid and blood.

Germline V gene data show CDR1 as SGHAT and CDR2 as FQDESV (reference sequence). V lost 5 bases and J lost 0, with 10 bases in between. The CDR3 has 15 amino acids. Researchers built TCR beta libraries using quantitative 5'-RACE with molecular barcodes. One entry per CDR3 protein, called by TCRdb with MiXCR from the 5' RACE reads. The table lists 100,000 to 150,000 distinct CDR3 sequences, about 15% of them singletons. This clonotype was found a few times. The antigen remains undetermined. The sequenced sample was blood, either unsorted or a sorted T cell fraction (not recorded which). This receptor was taken from a male donor with ankylosing spondylitis. This chain connects TRBV11-1 to TRBJ2-2; no reliable D call. The CDR3 spells CASSQFGTNTGELFF. For the CDR3, the DNA is TGTGCCAGCAGCCAATTCGGAACGAACACCGGGGAGCTGTTTTTT.